Listed here are 24 T cell receptor beta chains from one sample, sequenced in a study of T cell responses to AZD1222 COVID-19 vaccine. TCRdb's copy holds only in-frame clones and misses some; the assay was immunoSEQ multiplex PCR. The data contain around 89,000 clones, around 86% of them seen just once; the ten biggest clones take up roughly 10%. This sample comprised peripheral blood, obtained on day 0 of AZD1222 vaccination. The origin of the receptors is an adult in good health.

CDR3 DNA: TGCGCCAGCAGCTCTGGACAGGGGATAGATACGCAGTATTTT. Its translation: CASSSGQGIDTQYF. The V and J genes are TRBV5-1 and TRBJ2-3, with 9 bases fitting TRBD1. Germline lookup yields CDR1 SGHRS and CDR2 YFSETQ. Losses at the gene ends were 3 bases for V and 5 bases for J; bases not matched to a gene: 4. CDR3 length: 14 residues.

The rearrangement uses TRBV27 and TRBJ2-7; 10 positions agree with TRBD2. The CDR3 has 15 amino acids. V was pared by 2 bases and J by 2 bases, with 3 bases of the junction left unmatched. The germline CDR1 and CDR2 sequences are MNHEY and SMNVEV (reference sequence). The CDR3 loop reads CASSLQLAGPYEQYF. The CDR3 DNA reads as TGTGCCAGCAGTTTACAACTAGCGGGGCCCTACGAGCAGTACTTC.

The chain couples TRBV5-1 to TRBJ2-5; the D is unclear. The germline CDR1 and CDR2 sequences are SGHRS and YFSETQ. V was clipped by 5 bases and J by 1 base, with 6 bases between them. The CDR3 has 12 residues. CDR3 sequence (DNA): TGCGCCAGCAGGCAGTCCCAAGAGACCCAGTACTTC. Amino acids: CASRQSQETQYF. Full variable domain (missing parts from reference TRBV5-1 and TRBJ2-5): KAGVTQTPRYLIKTRGQQVTLSCSPISGHRSVSWYQQTPGQGLQFLFEYFSETQRNKGNFPGRFSGRQFSNSRSEMNVSTLELGDSALYLCASRQSQETQYFGPGTRLLVL.

The chain links TRBV7-2 to TRBJ1-1, with D hard to call. The CDR3 length is 14 residues. The V end was cut by 4 bases, the J end by 1 base, with 10 bases between. The germline V gene encodes CDR1 SGHTA and CDR2 FQGNSA. The CDR3 region has the DNA TGTGCCAGCAGCTCCCGGAGCGGGAACACTGAAGCTTTCTTT. The encoded protein is CASSSRSGNTEAFF.

The chain carries TRBV3-1 (or the pseudogene TRBV3-2) and TRBJ1-3; D may be TRBD1 (6 bases). The CDR3 runs to 12 residues. The V gene's germline CDR1 is LGHDT and CDR2 YNNKEL (reference sequence). V shed 1 base and J shed 16 bases, with 14 bases lying between them. CDR3 residues: CASSQGGRGRYF. CDR3 nucleotide sequence: TGTGCCAGCAGCCAAGGAGGGCGGGGGCGGTATTTT.

This chain links TRBV7-2 with TRBJ1-4; no clear D. Trimming shortened V by 5 bases and J by 4 bases, and 11 bases separated the two germline ends. The CDR3 is 14 amino acids. Per the germline V gene, CDR1 is SGHTA and CDR2 is FQGNSA. The CDR3 reads CASSVGRNNEKLFF. The CDR3 nucleotides read TGTGCCAGCAGCGTCGGACGGAATAATGAAAAACTGTTTTTT.

The V call is TRBV5-1, the J call TRBJ2-3; 8 nucleotides align to TRBD2. Germline CDR1 is SGHRS and CDR2 is YFSETQ. There are 14 residues in the CDR3. After removal of 3 bases from V and 4 bases from J, the junction contained 4 bases not matched to a gene. As DNA, the CDR3 is TGCGCCAGCAGCTCCGGACTAGCTCCAGATACGCAGTATTTT. Amino acid sequence: CASSSGLAPDTQYF.

The chain has TRBV27 and TRBJ1-6; TRBD1 is a possible D gene (5 bases). CDR1 is MNHEY, CDR2 SMNVEV, per germline (reference sequence). V lost 0 bases, J lost 6 bases, and 6 bases lay in between. The CDR3 is 14 amino acids. The CDR3 reads CASSLSGGNSPLHF. The CDR3 coding sequence is TGTGCCAGCAGTTTATCGGGGGGTAATTCACCCCTCCACTTT.

V is TRBV15 and J is TRBJ2-7, with a possible D match to TRBD1 (5 bases). Trimming cost V 0 bases and J 2 bases, with 11 bases left between them. This CDR3 is 15 amino acids long. Germline loops: CDR1 LNHNV, CDR2 YYDKDF (reference sequence). The CDR3 DNA reads TGTGCCACCAGCAGAGATGCAGGGCCCGCCTACGAGCAGTACTTC. Its translation is CATSRDAGPAYEQYF.

The CDR3 sequence is CASSLAARQGNTGELFF. CDR3 sequence (DNA): TGTGCCAGCAGCTTAGCGGCGCGACAGGGGAACACCGGGGAGCTGTTTTTT. The chain carries TRBV7-2 and TRBJ2-2; the match to TRBD1 covers 7 bases. Germline V gene lookup returns CDR1 SGHTA and CDR2 FQGNSA. The CDR3 spans 17 residues. V trimming: 0 bases; J trimming: 1 base; junction bases outside the gene matches: 5.

The chain carries TRBV6-1 and TRBJ2-7; 7 bases map to TRBD1. Germline assignment: CDR1 MNHNS and CDR2 SASEGT. V was clipped by 0 bases and J by 3 bases; unmatched bases: 5. The CDR3 covers 15 residues. The DNA for the CDR3 is TGTGCCAGCAGTGAAGCGGTCACAGGGGTCTACGAGCAGTACTTC. Amino acid sequence: CASSEAVTGVYEQYF.

The gene calls are TRBV11-2 and TRBJ1-2; D might be TRBD1 (6 bases). The V gene's germline CDR1 is SGHAT and CDR2 FQNNGV. Trimming left V 4 bases short and J 8 bases short, with 20 bases between. The CDR3 covers 15 residues. CDR3 sequence: CASSSLQGTLLGYTF. For the CDR3, the DNA is TGTGCCAGCAGCTCGTTACAGGGCACTCTATTGGGCTACACCTTC.

This chain joins TRBV12-3 or TRBV12-4 and TRBJ1-1; D not certain. The ends were cut back, 2 bases at V and 9 bases at J, with 10 bases in the middle. The CDR3 sequence is 12 residues long. The chain's CDR3 is CASSLTGSQAFF. CDR3 coding DNA: TGTGCCAGCAGTTTAACCGGGAGCCAAGCTTTCTTT.

This clone was detected only once. This chain joins TRBV6-5 and TRBJ1-5, with D possibly TRBD1 on 5 matching bases. This CDR3 spans 15 amino acids. Germline V gene data show CDR1 as MNHEY and CDR2 as SVGAGI. V was clipped by 6 bases and J by 2 bases, with 14 bases between them. This CDR3 reads CASRRGTGGNQPQHF. Written as DNA, the CDR3 is TGTGCCAGCAGACGCGGGACCGGGGGCAATCAGCCCCAGCATTTT.

The V and J genes are TRBV28 and TRBJ1-2; 7 bases agree with TRBD1. Looked up from germline, CDR1 is MDHEN and CDR2 is SYDVKM. Unmatched junction bases numbered 6, after V lost 4 bases and J lost 10 bases. The CDR3 extends over 12 amino acids. The CDR3 protein is CASSSGTEVYTF. In nucleotides, the CDR3 is TGTGCCAGCAGTTCCGGGACAGAAGTCTACACCTTC.

This clone came up a few times. Written as DNA, the CDR3 is TGTGCCAGCAGTGCTGTTAGAGGGGGGTCTATCGAGCAGTTCTTC. Translated: CASSAVRGGSIEQFF. This chain uses TRBV2 with TRBJ2-1; tentatively, D is TRBD1 or TRBD2 (6 bases each). Trimming left V 4 bases short and J 10 bases short, with 20 bases between. This CDR3 has 15 residues. Per germline, CDR1 SNHLY and CDR2 FYNNEI.

The J gene is TRBJ2-7, the V gene TRBV7-9; no reliable D call. Germline-derived CDR1 and CDR2 are SEHNR and FQNEAQ (reference sequence). The CDR3 totals 13 residues. The V gene lost 4 bases and the J gene lost 2 bases, with 9 bases spanning the gap. In DNA, the CDR3 is TGTGCCAGCAGCTCGTTGCTGACCTACGAGCAGTACTTC. Translating gives CASSSLLTYEQYF.

The chain's CDR3 is CASSVGGSGNTVETQYF. CDR3 sequence (DNA): TGTGCCAGCAGCGTAGGGGGGAGCGGGAATACGGTGGAGACCCAGTACTTC. The chain combines TRBV7-8 with TRBJ2-5, with D tentatively TRBD2 (7 bases). The CDR3 totals 17 residues. V was trimmed by 5 bases and J by 5 bases, leaving 24 bases between them. Germline CDR1 SGHVS, CDR2 FQNEAQ.

The rearrangement joins TRBV14 to TRBJ2-7; D might be TRBD1 (6 bases). V dropped 3 bases and J dropped 2 bases, with 11 bases sitting between them. The CDR3 consists of 14 residues. CDR1 SGHDN and CDR2 FVKESK come from the germline V gene. CDR3 sequence (DNA): TGTGCCAGCAGCCAGGACAGTCCGCCCTACGAGCAGTACTTC. Translating gives CASSQDSPPYEQYF.

DNA of the CDR3: TGTGCCAGCAGCCCTCAGACAGGGGGTGAAGGCACTGAAGCTTTCTTT. Its protein product is CASSPQTGGEGTEAFF. The chain joins TRBV7-2 to TRBJ1-1; 9 bases are shared with TRBD1. Germline CDR1 and CDR2: SGHTA and FQGNSA. This CDR3 region has 16 residues. J lost 4 bases, V lost 5 bases, and 11 bases had no gene match. Full variable domain (outside the CDR3, taken from reference TRBV7-2 and TRBJ1-1): GAGVSQSPSNKVTEKGKDVELRCDPISGHTALYWYRQSLGQGLEFLIYFQGNSAPDKSGLPSDRFSAERTGGSVSTLTIQRTQQEDSAVYLCASSPQTGGEGTEAFFGQGTRLTVV.

The chain recombines TRBV28 with TRBJ2-3; TRBD2 matches at 14 bases. CDR1 and CDR2 (germline): MDHEN, SYDVKM. CDR3 size: 16 residues. V lost 4 bases, J lost 4 bases, and 4 bases stayed unmatched. The CDR3 DNA is TGTGCCAGCAGTTCGCGGACTAGCGGGAGGTCAGATACGCAGTATTTT. Residues: CASSSRTSGRSDTQYF.

This sequence joins TRBV7-2 and TRBJ2-7; possible D gene TRBD2, 6 bases. CDR3 length: 17 residues. From germline, CDR1 is SGHTA and CDR2 FQGNSA. V was cut by 6 bases and J by 2 bases, with 23 bases left in between. CDR3 bases: TGTGCCAGCAGTGAAGCAGGAGGGTACTATTCCGCCTACGAGCAGTACTTC. Amino acid sequence: CASSEAGGYYSAYEQYF.

The chain combines TRBV27 with TRBJ2-7; possible D gene TRBD2, 7 bases. The V gene lost 5 bases and the J gene lost 6 bases, with 14 bases spanning the gap. The CDR3 covers 13 residues. Germline values: CDR1 MNHEY, CDR2 SMNVEV (reference sequence). CDR3 in amino acids: CASSPWGGIEQYF. The CDR3 nucleotides are TGTGCCAGCAGTCCTTGGGGGGGCATCGAGCAGTACTTC.

This chain links TRBV30 with TRBJ1-2; the D is unclear. V gave up 4 bases and J gave up 4 bases, with 13 bases separating them. Per the germline V gene, CDR1 is GTSNPN and CDR2 is SVGIG (reference sequence). This CDR3 has 13 amino acids. In DNA form, the CDR3 reads TGTGCCTGGATCGCGACGGGTATCTATGGCTACACCTTC. Protein product: CAWIATGIYGYTF.